The rows below give T cell receptor beta chains drawn from one sample of a study of blood T cell repertoires in COVID-19. Libraries were prepared by immunoSEQ multiplex PCR; TCRdb keeps only in-frame clonotypes and omits some of them. The sample includes around 360,000 clones, about 90% seen only once; the top ten take about 3%. The sample consisted of PBMCs or T cells enriched from blood (not recorded which). These receptors were obtained from a woman in her twenties or thirties who had recovered from COVID-19. The CDR3 runs from the conserved cysteine through the conserved F or W. D genes are given only for firm matches. Only part of the rows carry a size: once, few, many, or a class if the clone is expanded.

CDR3aa: CASSQGQGISAGNTIYF
CDR3nt: TGTGCCAGCAGCCAAGGACAGGGGATCTCCGCTGGAAACACCATATATTTT
d_gene: TRBD1
abundance: .
v_gene: TRBV3-1/TRBV3-2
j_gene: TRBJ1-3

CDR3aa: CASSGPGLPGTGELFF
CDR3nt: TGCGCCAGCAGCGGCCCCGGACTCCCGGGGACCGGGGAGCTGTTTTTT
d_gene: .
abundance: .
v_gene: TRBV5-1
j_gene: TRBJ2-2

CDR3aa: CASSTRLNEKLFF
CDR3nt: TGTGCCAGTAGTACCAGGCTCAATGAAAAACTGTTTTTT
d_gene: .
abundance: .
v_gene: TRBV19
j_gene: TRBJ1-4

CDR3aa: CASSPGTFQHQPQHF
CDR3nt: TGTGCCAGCTCACCCGGGACATTCCAGCACCAGCCCCAGCATTTT
d_gene: .
abundance: .
v_gene: TRBV18
j_gene: TRBJ1-5

CDR3aa: CASSLGEENEQFF
CDR3nt: TGTGCCAGCAGCCTAGGGGAGGAGAATGAGCAGTTCTTC
d_gene: .
abundance: once
v_gene: TRBV2
j_gene: TRBJ2-1

CDR3aa: CASSLGQGGDTQYF
CDR3nt: TGTGCCAGCAGCTTGGGACAGGGAGGCGATACGCAGTATTTT
d_gene: .
abundance: .
v_gene: TRBV5-4
j_gene: TRBJ2-3

CDR3aa: CASSPDRGVGRVYGYTF
CDR3nt: TGTGCCAGCTCACCTGACAGGGGAGTAGGAAGAGTGTATGGCTACACCTTC
d_gene: TRBD1
abundance: .
v_gene: TRBV18
j_gene: TRBJ1-2

CDR3aa: CASSQLGGPSGLTTKQYF
CDR3nt: TGTGCCAGCAGCCAGTTGGGCGGACCATCGGGACTAACTACGAAGCAGTACTTC
d_gene: TRBD2
abundance: .
v_gene: TRBV4-2
j_gene: TRBJ2-7

CDR3aa: CASRDGQNTEAFF
CDR3nt: TGTGCCAGCAGGGACGGACAGAACACTGAAGCTTTCTTT
d_gene: .
abundance: .
v_gene: TRBV2
j_gene: TRBJ1-1

CDR3aa: CASSLVRTYEQYF
CDR3nt: TGTGCCAGCAGCTTAGTGAGAACCTACGAGCAGTACTTC
d_gene: .
abundance: .
v_gene: TRBV7-8
j_gene: TRBJ2-7

CDR3aa: CASSLHRDTNEKLFF
CDR3nt: TGCGCCAGCAGCCTTCACAGGGACACTAATGAAAAACTGTTTTTT
d_gene: .
abundance: .
v_gene: TRBV4-1
j_gene: TRBJ1-4

CDR3aa: CASSFLDRGTNEQFF
CDR3nt: TGTGCCAGCAGTTTCTTGGACAGGGGGACTAATGAGCAGTTCTTC
d_gene: TRBD1
abundance: .
v_gene: TRBV28
j_gene: TRBJ2-1

CDR3aa: CASGGDRGRQSPLHF
CDR3nt: TGCGCCAGCGGGGGGGACCGCGGGCGCCAATCACCCCTCCACTTT
d_gene: .
abundance: .
v_gene: TRBV23-1
j_gene: TRBJ1-6

CDR3aa: CASSPHTGAGGPTDTQYF
CDR3nt: TGTGCCAGCAGCCCTCACACGGGGGCGGGGGGCCCAACAGATACGCAGTATTTT
d_gene: TRBD2
abundance: .
v_gene: TRBV9
j_gene: TRBJ2-3

CDR3aa: CASGQGDTDTQYF
CDR3nt: TGTGCCAGCGGACAGGGGGACACAGATACGCAGTATTTT
d_gene: TRBD1
abundance: few
v_gene: TRBV6-4
j_gene: TRBJ2-3

CDR3aa: CASTLTGTDEQFF
CDR3nt: TGTGCCAGCACTCTTACAGGGACCGATGAGCAGTTCTTC
d_gene: .
abundance: few
v_gene: TRBV6-5
j_gene: TRBJ2-1

CDR3aa: CASSYSSRNTEAFF
CDR3nt: TGTGCCAGCAGTTATTCATCGCGGAACACTGAAGCTTTCTTT
d_gene: .
abundance: .
v_gene: TRBV6-5
j_gene: TRBJ1-1

CDR3aa: CASGWGQDEKLFF
CDR3nt: TGTGCTAGTGGCTGGGGACAGGATGAAAAACTGTTTTTT
d_gene: TRBD1
abundance: few
v_gene: TRBV12-5
j_gene: TRBJ1-4

CDR3aa: CASSQRGDQETQYF
CDR3nt: TGTGCCAGCTCCCAGCGGGGAGACCAAGAGACCCAGTACTTC
d_gene: TRBD2
abundance: .
v_gene: TRBV18
j_gene: TRBJ2-5

CDR3aa: CSASITGGRNEQFF
CDR3nt: TGCAGTGCTAGTATCACAGGGGGGAGGAATGAGCAGTTCTTC
d_gene: TRBD1
abundance: .
v_gene: TRBV20-1
j_gene: TRBJ2-1

CDR3aa: CASSTDTEAFF
CDR3nt: TGTGCCAGCAGTACAGACACTGAAGCTTTCTTT
d_gene: .
abundance: .
v_gene: TRBV27
j_gene: TRBJ1-1

CDR3aa: CASSPGTVRSYEQYF
CDR3nt: TGTGCCAGCAGTCCCGGGACAGTGAGATCCTACGAGCAGTACTTC
d_gene: TRBD1
abundance: .
v_gene: TRBV27
j_gene: TRBJ2-7

CDR3aa: CSVVPGYETQYF
CDR3nt: TGCAGCGTTGTTCCAGGGTATGAGACCCAGTACTTC
d_gene: .
abundance: few
v_gene: TRBV29-1
j_gene: TRBJ2-5

CDR3aa: CASSQYRGDEQYF
CDR3nt: TGTGCCAGCAGCCAATACAGGGGGGACGAGCAGTACTTC
d_gene: TRBD1
abundance: .
v_gene: TRBV14
j_gene: TRBJ2-7

CDR3aa: CASSRQGLGGYTF
CDR3nt: TGTGCCAGCAGTCGCCAGGGGTTAGGAGGCTACACCTTC
d_gene: .
abundance: .
v_gene: TRBV27
j_gene: TRBJ1-2

CDR3aa: CASSVGTPRDPNTEAFF
CDR3nt: TGTGCCAGCAGCGTAGGGACCCCCAGGGATCCGAACACTGAAGCTTTCTTT
d_gene: .
abundance: .
v_gene: TRBV9
j_gene: TRBJ1-1

CDR3aa: CASIPLTRGSYEQYF
CDR3nt: TGTGCCAGCATCCCTTTGACTAGGGGCTCTTACGAGCAGTACTTC
d_gene: .
abundance: .
v_gene: TRBV28
j_gene: TRBJ2-7

CDR3aa: CASRANTGQSGGNTIYF
CDR3nt: TGTGCCAGCAGGGCGAACACGGGACAGTCCGGGGGAAACACCATATATTTT
d_gene: TRBD1
abundance: .
v_gene: TRBV2
j_gene: TRBJ1-3

CDR3aa: CASNIVGGAYNEQFF
CDR3nt: TGTGCCAGTAATATCGTGGGGGGGGCCTACAATGAGCAGTTCTTC
d_gene: TRBD2
abundance: .
v_gene: TRBV19
j_gene: TRBJ2-1

CDR3aa: CASSSRDSREKLFF
CDR3nt: TGTGCCAGCAGTTCCCGGGACAGTCGGGAAAAACTGTTTTTT
d_gene: TRBD1
abundance: .
v_gene: TRBV27
j_gene: TRBJ1-4

CDR3aa: CASSPNWASEQYF
CDR3nt: TGTGCCAGCAGCCCAAATTGGGCCAGCGAGCAGTACTTC
d_gene: .
abundance: .
v_gene: TRBV12-3/TRBV12-4
j_gene: TRBJ2-7

CDR3aa: CASRDRVRTEAFF
CDR3nt: TGTGCCAGCAGAGACAGGGTGAGGACTGAAGCTTTCTTT
d_gene: TRBD1
abundance: .
v_gene: TRBV2
j_gene: TRBJ1-1

CDR3aa: CASSEGVRRQFF
CDR3nt: TGTGCCAGCAGTGAAGGTGTTAGGAGGCAGTTCTTC
d_gene: .
abundance: .
v_gene: TRBV6-1
j_gene: TRBJ2-1

CDR3aa: CASSPGGLYTDTQYF
CDR3nt: TGTGCCAGTAGTCCTGGGGGACTTTACACAGATACGCAGTATTTT
d_gene: .
abundance: .
v_gene: TRBV19
j_gene: TRBJ2-3

CDR3aa: CASSARQGMAGELFF
CDR3nt: TGTGCCAGCAGCGCCAGACAGGGAATGGCCGGGGAGCTGTTTTTT
d_gene: TRBD1
abundance: .
v_gene: TRBV9
j_gene: TRBJ2-2

CDR3aa: CATRFGGNTEAFF
CDR3nt: TGTGCCACCCGATTCGGGGGAAACACTGAAGCTTTCTTT
d_gene: .
abundance: few
v_gene: TRBV24-1
j_gene: TRBJ1-1

CDR3aa: CASSLPLAGHNEQFF
CDR3nt: TGCGCCAGCAGCTTGCCCCTAGCGGGTCACAATGAGCAGTTCTTC
d_gene: TRBD2
abundance: .
v_gene: TRBV5-1
j_gene: TRBJ2-1

CDR3aa: CASSQGGTILNEQYF
CDR3nt: TGCGCCAGCAGCCAAGGAGGGACTATACTAAACGAGCAGTACTTC
d_gene: TRBD2
abundance: .
v_gene: TRBV4-1
j_gene: TRBJ2-7

CDR3aa: CASSQPTGRPEKLFF
CDR3nt: TGCGCCAGCAGCCAGCCGACAGGGCGTCCTGAAAAACTGTTTTTT
d_gene: TRBD1
abundance: .
v_gene: TRBV4-1
j_gene: TRBJ1-4

CDR3aa: CASSFSDRNSPLHF
CDR3nt: TGTGCCAGCAGTTTTTCAGACAGAAATTCACCCCTCCACTTT
d_gene: .
abundance: .
v_gene: TRBV27
j_gene: TRBJ1-6

CDR3aa: CASSLRDTEAFF
CDR3nt: TGTGCCAGCAGCTTGAGAGACACTGAAGCTTTCTTT
d_gene: .
abundance: .
v_gene: TRBV5-6
j_gene: TRBJ1-1

CDR3aa: CASLPYATGDNQPQHF
CDR3nt: TGTGCCAGCCTCCCCTACGCGACAGGGGACAATCAGCCCCAGCATTTT
d_gene: TRBD1
abundance: once
v_gene: TRBV2
j_gene: TRBJ1-5

CDR3aa: CASSQATSGTADTQYF
CDR3nt: TGTGCCAGCAGCCAGGCGACTAGCGGGACGGCAGATACGCAGTATTTT
d_gene: TRBD2
abundance: .
v_gene: TRBV3-1/TRBV3-2
j_gene: TRBJ2-3

CDR3aa: CASRAETGGGTEAFF
CDR3nt: TGTGCCAGCAGGGCCGAGACAGGGGGCGGTACTGAAGCTTTCTTT
d_gene: TRBD1
abundance: .
v_gene: TRBV2
j_gene: TRBJ1-1